Below, one T cell receptor (beta chain) is given with its context. What it binds is not known. The CDR3 extends over 16 amino acids. Looked up from germline, CDR1 is MDHEN and CDR2 is SYDVKM. The junction had 10 bases not matched to a gene; V was cut back by 4 bases and J by 4 bases. One entry per CDR3 protein, called by TCRdb with MiXCR from the 5' RACE reads. Of roughly 250,000 distinct CDR3 sequences listed, 16% are singletons. The data stem from a study of T-cell memory formation after mild COVID-19. Broader study findings: Day 15 to 85 contractors were CD4/CD8 balanced; later expanders leaned CD4+. Among CD4+ contracting clones, most were CM and EM, and CD8+ ones EMRA.

Sequencing input: PBMCs or a T cell subset sorted from them (not recorded which). The chain combines TRBV28 with TRBJ2-1, with TRBD2 identical over 7 bases. This sequence was found in a man in his late teens or twenties who had mild COVID-19 (a few samples of this study predate the infection). Cell type and time point are not known. The CDR3 loop is CASSSPQAGIYNEQFF. Here the CDR3 DNA reads TGTGCCAGCAGTTCCCCCCAAGCGGGGATTTACAATGAGCAGTTCTTC.